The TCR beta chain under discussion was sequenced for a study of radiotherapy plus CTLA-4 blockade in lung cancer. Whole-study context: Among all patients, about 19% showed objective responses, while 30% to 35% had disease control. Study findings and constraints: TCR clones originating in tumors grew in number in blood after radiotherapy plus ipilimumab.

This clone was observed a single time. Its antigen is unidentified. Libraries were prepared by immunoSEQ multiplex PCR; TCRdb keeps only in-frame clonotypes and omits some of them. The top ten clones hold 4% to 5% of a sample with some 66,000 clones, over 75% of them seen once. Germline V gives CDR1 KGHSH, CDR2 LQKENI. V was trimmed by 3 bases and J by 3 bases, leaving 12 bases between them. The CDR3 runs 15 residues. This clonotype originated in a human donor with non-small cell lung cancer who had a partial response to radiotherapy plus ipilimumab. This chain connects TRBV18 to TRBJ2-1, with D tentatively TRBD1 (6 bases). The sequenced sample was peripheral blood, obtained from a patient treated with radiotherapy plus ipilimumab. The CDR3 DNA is TGTGCCAGCTCACCTGCACAGGGTGACTACAATGAGCAGTTCTTC. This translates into CASSPAQGDYNEQFF.